The 32 T cell receptor beta chains listed next were all sequenced from one sample in a study of blood T cell repertoires in COVID-19. The assay was immunoSEQ multiplex PCR, and TCRdb's table has in-frame clones only and misses some. The repertoire holds 200,000 to 250,000 clones, with almost 85% as singletons. The source material was peripheral blood. The receptors originated from a woman in her 70s with COVID-19, enrolled during active disease.

V usage is TRBV11-3 and J usage is TRBJ2-7, with D possibly matching TRBD2 (6 bases). V shed 1 base and J shed 3 bases, with 13 bases lying between them. The CDR3 length is 15 residues. Germline assignment: CDR1 SGHNT and CDR2 YENEEA. In DNA, the CDR3 is TGTGCCAGCAGCTTAGCGGGGGACGGTTACTACGAGCAGTACTTC. Translating gives CASSLAGDGYYEQYF.

This clone was seen a few times. The chain has TRBV19 and TRBJ1-5; TRBD1 might be the D (6 bases). Germline values: CDR1 LNHDA, CDR2 SQIVND (reference sequence). The CDR3 sequence is 14 residues long. V was clipped by 5 bases and J by 2 bases, with 10 bases between them. Here the CDR3 reads CASSVGGGNQPQHF. CDR3 in DNA: TGTGCCAGTAGTGTAGGGGGGGGCAATCAGCCCCAGCATTTT.

V and J are TRBV5-4 and TRBJ2-7; 11 nucleotides line up with TRBD2. The CDR3 spans 14 residues. Germline assignment: CDR1 SGHNT and CDR2 YYREEE (reference sequence). Losses at the gene ends were 4 bases for V and 7 bases for J; bases not matched to a gene: 7. The CDR3 spells CASSVLAGAREQYF. The CDR3 DNA sequence: TGTGCCAGCAGCGTACTAGCGGGAGCGAGGGAGCAGTACTTC.

This chain connects TRBV2 to TRBJ1-5; D gene unclear. The germline V gene has CDR1 SNHLY and CDR2 FYNNEI. There are 13 residues in the CDR3. Trimming took off 0 bases at V and 5 bases at J, with 5 bases between the two ends. The CDR3: CASSEALYQPQHF. The CDR3 DNA reads TGTGCCAGCAGTGAAGCACTTTATCAGCCCCAGCATTTT.

This rearrangement joins TRBV9 to TRBJ1-2; TRBD1 matches 11 bases. The V and J ends lost 4 bases and 6 bases, in that order; junction bases with no gene match: 11. The CDR3 is made up of 16 amino acids. Germline V gives CDR1 SGDLS, CDR2 YYNGEE. The CDR3 sequence is CASSIGPGQGDHGYTF. The CDR3, as DNA: TGTGCCAGCAGCATTGGACCGGGACAGGGGGACCATGGCTACACCTTC. The complete variable domain, with remaining parts taken from reference TRBV9 and TRBJ1-2, reads DSGVTQTPKHLITATGQRVTLRCSPRSGDLSVYWYQQSLDQGLQFLIQYYNGEERAKGNILERFSAQQFPDLHSELNLSSLELGDSALYFCASSIGPGQGDHGYTFGSGTRLTVV.

This chain uses TRBV7-9 with TRBJ1-5, with D perhaps matching TRBD1 (6 bases). CDR3 length: 14 residues. The germline V and J ends were trimmed by 5 bases and 4 bases, with 12 bases remaining between them. Germline V lookup: CDR1 SEHNR, CDR2 FQNEAQ (reference sequence). The CDR3 reads CASSAGAVNQPQHF. The CDR3 DNA sequence: TGTGCCAGCAGCGCAGGGGCGGTTAATCAGCCCCAGCATTTT.

The chain recombines TRBV9 with TRBJ2-1; tentative D call: TRBD1 (6 bases). V lost 0 bases to trimming and J lost 3 bases, with 13 bases between them. In germline, CDR1 is SGDLS, CDR2 YYNGEE. The CDR3 totals 16 residues. The CDR3: CASSVVLDSYYNEQFF. CDR3 in DNA: TGTGCCAGCAGCGTAGTTTTGGACAGCTACTACAATGAGCAGTTCTTC. Combining the CDR3 with reference TRBV9 and TRBJ2-1 gives the whole variable domain DSGVTQTPKHLITATGQRVTLRCSPRSGDLSVYWYQQSLDQGLQFLIQYYNGEERAKGNILERFSAQQFPDLHSELNLSSLELGDSALYFCASSVVLDSYYNEQFFGPGTRLTVL.

V and J are TRBV6-2 or TRBV6-3 and TRBJ2-7, with D perhaps matching TRBD1 (5 bases). V gave up 2 bases and J gave up 3 bases, with 8 bases separating them. This CDR3 is built from 13 residues. CDR1 MNHEY and CDR2 SVGEGT come from the germline V gene. CDR3 bases: TGTGCCAGCAGTTACCCAGACAGCTACGAGCAGTACTTC. Encoded protein: CASSYPDSYEQYF.

This clone has a single count. The V call is TRBV7-2, the J call TRBJ1-1; no reliable D call. The CDR3 contains 17 residues. Germline-derived CDR1 and CDR2 are SGHTA and FQGNSA. Trimming removed 4 bases from V and 1 base from J, with 19 bases in between. This CDR3 is CASSSDAGLVGNTEAFF. CDR3 DNA: TGTGCCAGCAGCTCAGACGCGGGCCTTGTTGGGAACACTGAAGCTTTCTTT.

The chain has TRBV9 and TRBJ1-1, with D uncertain. Deletions cut 0 bases from V and 5 bases from J, with 11 bases between. This CDR3 spans 14 amino acids. The germline gives CDR1 SGDLS, CDR2 YYNGEE. CDR3 protein: CASSVEPGRTEAFF. Written as DNA, the CDR3 is TGTGCCAGCAGCGTAGAACCAGGAAGGACTGAAGCTTTCTTT.

The V gene is TRBV6-6, the J gene TRBJ2-7; 7 bases are a match to TRBD1. The length of the CDR3 is 18 residues. Trimming at V came to 5 bases and at J to 3 bases, leaving 19 bases not matched to a gene. Germline-derived CDR1 and CDR2 are MNHNY and SVGAGI (reference sequence). CDR3 region: CASSQTEYGQVNDYEQYF. The CDR3 bases are TGTGCCAGCAGTCAAACCGAATATGGACAGGTTAACGACTACGAGCAGTACTTC.

The rearrangement links TRBV5-1 to TRBJ2-7; D perhaps matches TRBD2 (5 bases). This CDR3 comprises 16 residues. Trimming removed 0 bases from V and 1 base from J, with 14 bases in between. The germline V gene encodes CDR1 SGHRS and CDR2 YFSETQ. CDR3 region: CASSLDPGTLSYEQYF. For the CDR3, the DNA is TGCGCCAGCAGCTTGGATCCGGGAACCTTATCCTACGAGCAGTACTTC.

The chain carries TRBV5-4 and TRBJ2-5; TRBD1 is a possible D gene (7 bases). This CDR3 region has 15 residues. Germline CDR1 reads SGHNT; CDR2 reads YYREEE (reference sequence). The V gene lost 0 bases and the J gene lost 5 bases, with 14 bases spanning the gap. CDR3 in DNA: TGTGCCAGCAGCTTGGGACAGGGAGGACGGGAGACCCAGTACTTC. Its protein is CASSLGQGGRETQYF.

The genes are TRBV5-1 and TRBJ1-1; tentative D call: TRBD1 (6 bases). Germline V CDR1 and CDR2: SGHRS, YFSETQ. This CDR3 comprises 14 residues. The germline V and J ends were trimmed by 3 bases and 0 bases, with 9 bases remaining between them. The CDR3 bases are TGCGCCAGCAGCTGGACAGTTATGAACACTGAAGCTTTCTTT. Its protein is CASSWTVMNTEAFF.

The table lists this clone with a count of one. This chain joins TRBV9 and TRBJ2-1; 7 bases line up with TRBD1. The V gene's germline CDR1 is SGDLS and CDR2 YYNGEE. The V gene end was trimmed by 3 bases and the J gene end by 6 bases; junction bases not matched to a gene: 9. CDR3 length equals 15 residues. CDR3 amino acids: CASSANRGWGNEQFF. In DNA, the CDR3 is TGTGCCAGCAGCGCAAACAGGGGTTGGGGCAATGAGCAGTTCTTC.

CDR3 DNA sequence: TGTGCCAGTAGTAGAATTCCGGGACAGGGCACCGGGGAGCTGTTTTTT. The encoded protein is CASSRIPGQGTGELFF. V is TRBV19 and J is TRBJ2-2; the match to TRBD1 covers 9 bases. This CDR3 contains 16 residues. The germline V gene has CDR1 LNHDA and CDR2 SQIVND (reference sequence). Trimming cost V 4 bases and J 4 bases; bases outside gene matches: 7.

The chain employs TRBV7-8 and TRBJ2-5; 7 bases align to TRBD1. After removal of 5 bases from V and 5 bases from J, the junction contained 11 bases not matched to a gene. This CDR3 has 15 residues. Germline V lookup: CDR1 SGHVS, CDR2 FQNEAQ. CDR3 DNA: TGTGCCAGCAGCACGCAGCCGACAGGGTTCGAGACCCAGTACTTC. Translated, it gives CASSTQPTGFETQYF.

The chain uses TRBV12-3 or TRBV12-4 and TRBJ2-7; TRBD2 matches 8 bases. The CDR3 spans 11 residues. V lost 4 bases and J lost 11; bases outside the gene matches: 4. The CDR3 bases are TGTGCCAGCAGTTCGGGGGGGTCTAAGTACTTC. Its translation: CASSSGGSKYF.

The V and J genes are TRBV19 and TRBJ2-1; the D gene is possibly TRBD1 (5 bases). Trimming stripped 3 bases from V and 5 bases from J, with 17 bases between. Germline CDR1 and CDR2: LNHDA and SQIVND (reference sequence). The CDR3 length is 16 residues. The DNA of the CDR3 is TGTGCCAGTAGTATTCCCGGCCAGGGCCTCCACAATGAGCAGTTCTTC. This translates into CASSIPGQGLHNEQFF.

This sequence joins TRBV19 and TRBJ2-7, with D possibly being TRBD1 (6 bases). The germline CDR1 and CDR2 sequences are LNHDA and SQIVND (reference sequence). The V gene lost 5 bases and the J gene lost 6 bases, with 20 bases spanning the gap. The CDR3 length is 15 residues. CDR3 nucleotide sequence: TGTGCCAGTAGTGTAAACCCCGGGACACCTTCCGAGCAGTACTTC. It yields the protein CASSVNPGTPSEQYF.

V gene TRBV18 combines with J gene TRBJ1-4; D ambiguous. Germline values: CDR1 KGHSH, CDR2 LQKENI. This CDR3 comprises 18 residues. Trimming took 3 bases from V and 0 from J, leaving 17 bases between them. The CDR3 region has the DNA TGTGCCAGCTCACCCCCGAGGGCAGGCCATGCAACTAATGAAAAACTGTTTTTT. Encoded protein: CASSPPRAGHATNEKLFF.

The chain carries TRBV7-2 and TRBJ1-5; D call uncertain. The germline V gene has CDR1 SGHTA and CDR2 FQGNSA. The V and J ends lost 5 bases and 6 bases respectively, with 14 bases between them. The CDR3 length is 14 residues. The CDR3 sequence is CASSPSPEGQPQHF. CDR3 in DNA: TGTGCCAGCAGCCCCTCGCCGGAGGGTCAGCCCCAGCATTTT. The full variable domain, its missing parts supplied by reference TRBV7-2 and TRBJ1-5, is GAGVSQSPSNKVTEKGKDVELRCDPISGHTALYWYRQSLGQGLEFLIYFQGNSAPDKSGLPSDRFSAERTGGSVSTLTIQRTQQEDSAVYLCASSPSPEGQPQHFGDGTRLSIL.

The V call is TRBV2, the J call TRBJ2-7; D perhaps matches TRBD1 (6 bases). Between the trimmed V and J ends, which lost 6 bases and 9 bases, there was a span of 15 bases. The CDR3 loop spans 12 amino acids. Germline lookup yields CDR1 SNHLY and CDR2 FYNNEI. The CDR3: CASRLTGPAQYF. The CDR3 nucleotides read TGTGCCAGCAGGCTGACAGGTCCAGCGCAGTACTTC.

There are a few counts of this clone. The chain recombines TRBV2 with TRBJ2-5; 9 bases are shared with TRBD2. The germline V gene has CDR1 SNHLY and CDR2 FYNNEI. The J segment lost 7 bases and the V segment lost 2 bases, leaving 14 bases of the junction unmatched. The CDR3 spans 17 residues. The CDR3 nucleotides are TGTGCCAGCAGTGAAAGCCCAGCGGGGGGCCGAAGGGGGACCCAGTACTTC. Amino acids: CASSESPAGGRRGTQYF.

The rearrangement joins TRBV4-1 to TRBJ1-2; possible D gene TRBD1, 6 bases. CDR1 MGHRA and CDR2 YSYEKL come from the germline V gene. CDR3 length: 15 amino acids. V lost 4 bases to trimming and J lost 0 bases, with 12 bases between them. This CDR3 reads CASSPWTASNYGYTF. CDR3 sequence (DNA): TGCGCCAGCAGCCCTTGGACAGCTTCTAACTATGGCTACACCTTC.

With respect to this clone: Germline and junction disagree at one end, which may indicate a read error. The chain recombines TRBV9 with TRBJ2-1; D is possibly TRBD2 (5 bases). Germline V CDR1 and CDR2: SGDLS, YYNGEE. The CDR3 is 14 residues long. The CDR3 nucleotides read TGTGCCAGCAGCGTAGCGGGATCCTCCAATGAGCAGTTCTTC. Amino acid sequence: CASSVAGSSNEQFF.

The rearrangement joins TRBV11-3 to TRBJ1-2; D ambiguous. V dropped 0 bases and J dropped 5 bases, with 13 bases sitting between them. This CDR3 spans 15 amino acids. The germline gives CDR1 SGHNT, CDR2 YENEEA. DNA for the CDR3: TGTGCCAGCAGCTTAGATAGTTCCAGGCCATATGGCTACACCTTC. Encoded protein: CASSLDSSRPYGYTF.

This sequence joins TRBV6-2 or TRBV6-3 and TRBJ1-4, with 7 bases identical to TRBD1. Germline CDR1 MNHEY, CDR2 SVGEGT. The CDR3 contains 16 residues. V dropped 8 bases and J dropped 0; count of bases not matched to a gene: 9. The CDR3 sequence is CASGSRTGATNEKLFF. The CDR3 DNA reads TGTGCCAGCGGTTCTCGGACAGGTGCAACTAATGAAAAACTGTTTTTT.

This clone occurred once. This rearrangement joins TRBV6-5 to TRBJ2-7; TRBD1 aligns across 9 bases. The CDR3 totals 13 residues. Losses at the gene ends were 9 bases for V and 3 bases for J; bases not matched to a gene: 6. Germline-derived CDR1 and CDR2 are MNHEY and SVGAGI. The CDR3 here is CASTGGYGYEQYF. DNA for the CDR3: TGTGCCAGTACAGGGGGCTACGGCTACGAGCAGTACTTC.

The CDR3 spells CASSFRTSGSYEQYF. CDR3 nucleotide sequence: TGTGCCAGCAGTTTCCGGACTAGCGGGAGCTACGAGCAGTACTTC. J is TRBJ2-7 and V is TRBV6-2 or TRBV6-3, with 13 bases aligning to TRBD2. J was trimmed by 3 bases and V by 4 bases; bases with no gene match: 3. In germline, CDR1 is MNHEY, CDR2 SVGEGT. This CDR3 region has 15 residues.

The rearrangement uses TRBV10-3 and TRBJ2-7; D unclear. In germline, CDR1 is ENHRY, CDR2 SYGVKD. The length of the CDR3 is 11 residues. Trimming removed 1 base from V and 5 bases from J, with 3 bases in between. The CDR3 bases are TGTGCCATCAGTGAGTTTAACGAGCAGTACTTC. As protein: CAISEFNEQYF.

This chain uses TRBV19 with TRBJ2-1, with 7 bases that match TRBD1. Germline trimming cut 5 bases from V and 9 bases from J; bases unmatched to any gene: 4. The germline V gene has CDR1 LNHDA and CDR2 SQIVND (reference sequence). The CDR3 runs to 12 residues. CDR3 in amino acids: CASSDRVTEQFF. DNA of the CDR3: TGTGCCAGTAGTGACAGGGTGACTGAGCAGTTCTTC. Supplemented by reference TRBV19 and TRBJ2-1, the full variable domain reads DGGITQSPKYLFRKEGQNVTLSCEQNLNHDAMYWYRQDPGQGLRLIYYSQIVNDFQKGDIAEGYSVSREKKESFPLTVTSAQKNPTAFYLCASSDRVTEQFFGPGTRLTVL.